The clone carrying this T cell receptor beta chain came up once. Its antigen is not known. Some clones are missing from TCRdb's copy, which holds only in-frame ones; the method was immunoSEQ multiplex PCR. Of some 50,000 clones in the sample, around 90% are singletons; the top ten hold roughly 14%. This entry belongs to a study of PD-L1 blockade in urothelial cancer. On the study more broadly: Samples came from 3 weeks, at the second dose, and 6 weeks into treatment. Median blood clonality was about 0.086, with about 80,000 unique TCRs.

Time point specified: pretreatment peripheral blood. Each patient gave between 1 and 8 samples of peripheral blood mononuclear cells, which were collected pretreatment and during treatment. V lost 4 bases to trimming and J lost 7 bases; unmatched junction nucleotides: 2. Germline CDR1 reads SQVTM; CDR2 reads ANQGSEA. This CDR3 spans 12 amino acids. Notes on the study in general: For durable-benefit patients, tumor-associated blood clones expanded more at 3 weeks.

V and J are TRBV29-1 and TRBJ1-5; 9 positions agree with TRBD1. The TCR sequence derives from a woman aged 55-70 years with urothelial cancer. Material: PBMCs, obtained around atezolizumab (anti-PD-L1) treatment. The CDR3 is CSVGDREQPQHF. The CDR3, as DNA: TGCAGCGTTGGGGACAGGGAGCAGCCCCAGCATTTT.